This T cell receptor beta chain was documented in a study of blood T cell repertoires in COVID-19. Study-wide background: Sites across the United States, Italy and Spain contributed samples from acute and convalescent COVID-19.

Trimming took 0 bases from V and 4 from J; bases not matched to a gene: 6. Germline V gene sequence: CDR1 MNHNY, CDR2 SVGAGI (reference sequence). The CDR3 spans 16 residues. Original data processing: Counts of nucleated cells, estimated from reference gene primer amplification, were obtained. Sequencing used immunoSEQ multiplex PCR; TCRdb keeps in-frame clones, though not all of them. Clonal size and the V and J genes are those of that table, whereas D and trimming came from the DNA. The data contain roughly 120,000 clones, about 79% of them singletons. Sequenced sample: peripheral blood. The chain joins TRBV6-6 to TRBJ2-3, with 8 positions matching TRBD2. The receptor's source is a man aged 65 to 85 with acute or convalescent COVID-19. This chain's CDR3 is CASSYSGRGDPDTQYF. Written as DNA, the CDR3 is TGTGCCAGCAGTTACTCGGGGCGGGGGGACCCAGATACGCAGTATTTT.